A selection of T cell receptor beta chains follows, all from one sample in a study of beta chain features in type 1 diabetes. Profiled with immunoSEQ multiplex PCR; TCRdb holds only in-frame clones, not every one. The profile shows 300,000 to 450,000 clones, less than 20% of them singletons. Sequencing was done on a sample of naive CD4+ T cells from blood. Source of these receptors: a young woman in good health. Both conserved end residues are part of each CDR3. Fields, in order: J gene, V gene, CDR3 protein.

>TRBJ2-1|TRBV5-4
CASSLEANPVYNEQFF
>TRBJ2-1|TRBV6-1
CASMGLAGISLF
>TRBJ2-5|TRBV23-1
CASRLTTEDSLHQETQYF
>TRBJ2-1|TRBV30
CAWYGGARSYNEQFF
>TRBJ2-1|TRBV9
CASSGGLVTNEQFF
>TRBJ2-7|TRBV11-2
CASSPLAGGLEQYF
>TRBJ2-1|TRBV30
CAWSSTSNNEQFF
>TRBJ1-2|TRBV11-2
CASSLDDRAGYTF
>TRBJ2-2|TRBV30
CAWSRNGGAVTGELFF
>TRBJ1-2|TRBV28
CASRDGGYTF
>TRBJ2-1|TRBV4-3
CASSQAGLGEQFF
>TRBJ2-3|TRBV18
CASSPGGAMTDTQYF
>TRBJ1-2|TRBV4-1
CASSQGGGARGYTF
>TRBJ1-1|TRBV5-4
CASSGTGGNTEAFF
>TRBJ1-4|TRBV5-1
CASKREGLNEKLFF
>TRBJ1-1|TRBV19
CASSTGDTEAFF